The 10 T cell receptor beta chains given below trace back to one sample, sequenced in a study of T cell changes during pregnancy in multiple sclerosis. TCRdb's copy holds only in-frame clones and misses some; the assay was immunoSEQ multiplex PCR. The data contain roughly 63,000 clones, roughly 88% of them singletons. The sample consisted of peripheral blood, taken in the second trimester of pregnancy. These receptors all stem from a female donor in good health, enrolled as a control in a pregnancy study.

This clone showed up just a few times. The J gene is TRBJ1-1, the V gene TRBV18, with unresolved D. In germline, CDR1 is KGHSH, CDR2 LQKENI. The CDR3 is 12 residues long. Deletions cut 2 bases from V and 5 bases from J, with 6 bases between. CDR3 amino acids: CASSPGETEAFF. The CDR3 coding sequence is TGTGCCAGCTCACCAGGGGAGACTGAAGCTTTCTTT.

The CDR3 DNA sequence: TGCGCCAGCAGCTTGGAAGCAGGGGGCAACTATGGCTACACCTTC. This translates into CASSLEAGGNYGYTF. V gene TRBV5-1 combines with J gene TRBJ1-2; TRBD1 aligns across 8 bases. V was clipped by 0 bases and J by 2 bases; unmatched bases: 3. CDR1 and CDR2 from the germline V gene are SGHRS and YFSETQ. The CDR3 runs to 15 residues.

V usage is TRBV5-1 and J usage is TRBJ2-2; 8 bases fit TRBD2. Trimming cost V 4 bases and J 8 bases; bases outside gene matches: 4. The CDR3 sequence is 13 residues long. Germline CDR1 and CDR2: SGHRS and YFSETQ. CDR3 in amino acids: CASSTGRAGELFF. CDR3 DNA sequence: TGCGCCAGCAGCACCGGGAGGGCTGGGGAGCTGTTTTTT.

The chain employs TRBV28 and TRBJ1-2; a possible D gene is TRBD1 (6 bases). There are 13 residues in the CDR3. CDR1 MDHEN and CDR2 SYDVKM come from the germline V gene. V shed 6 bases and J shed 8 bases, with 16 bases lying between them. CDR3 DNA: TGTGCCAGCAGCCGAAATACAGGGCAAGGCTACACCTTC. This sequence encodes CASSRNTGQGYTF.

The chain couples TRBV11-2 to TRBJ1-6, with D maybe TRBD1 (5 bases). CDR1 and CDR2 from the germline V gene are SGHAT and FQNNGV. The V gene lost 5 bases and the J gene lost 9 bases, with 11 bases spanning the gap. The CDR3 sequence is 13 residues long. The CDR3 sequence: CASSPDRSSPLHF. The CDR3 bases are TGTGCCAGCAGCCCCGACAGAAGTTCACCCCTCCACTTT.

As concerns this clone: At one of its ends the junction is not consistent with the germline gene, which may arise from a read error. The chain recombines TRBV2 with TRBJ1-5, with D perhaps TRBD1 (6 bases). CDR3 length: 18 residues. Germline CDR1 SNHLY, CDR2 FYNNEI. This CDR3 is CASREGTSSPYSNQPQHF. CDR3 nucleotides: TGTGCCAGCAGAGAAGGGACATCGAGTCCATATAGCAATCAGCCCCAGCATTTT.

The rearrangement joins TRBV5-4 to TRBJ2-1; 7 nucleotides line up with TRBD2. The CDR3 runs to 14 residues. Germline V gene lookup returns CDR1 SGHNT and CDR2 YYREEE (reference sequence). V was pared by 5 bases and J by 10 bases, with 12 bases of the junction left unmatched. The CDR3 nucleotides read TGTGCCAGCAGACCTAGCGGCAATACAGTCGAGCAGTTCTTC. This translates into CASRPSGNTVEQFF.

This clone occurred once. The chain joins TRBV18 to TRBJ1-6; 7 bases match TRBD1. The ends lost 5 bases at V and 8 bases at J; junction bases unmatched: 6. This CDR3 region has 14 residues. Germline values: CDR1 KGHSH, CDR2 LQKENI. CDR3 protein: CASSTTGYDSPLHF. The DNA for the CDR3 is TGTGCCAGCTCAACGACAGGGTACGATTCACCCCTCCACTTT.

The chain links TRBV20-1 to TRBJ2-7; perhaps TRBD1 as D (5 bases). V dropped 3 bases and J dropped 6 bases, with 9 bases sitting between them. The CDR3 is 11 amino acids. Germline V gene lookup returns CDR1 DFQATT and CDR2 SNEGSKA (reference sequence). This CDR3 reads CSARGPAEQYF. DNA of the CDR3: TGCAGTGCTAGGGGGCCCGCCGAGCAGTACTTC.

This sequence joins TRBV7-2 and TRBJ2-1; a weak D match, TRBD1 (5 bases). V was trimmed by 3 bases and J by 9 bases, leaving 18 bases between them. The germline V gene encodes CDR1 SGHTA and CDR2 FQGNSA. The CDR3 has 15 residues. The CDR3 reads CASSFYQSERGEQFF. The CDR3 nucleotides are TGTGCCAGCAGCTTCTATCAAAGCGAAAGGGGTGAGCAGTTCTTC.